The subject of this entry is one TCR beta chain. As originally analysed: Estimation of nucleated cell counts relied on the amplification of reference gene primers. TCRdb's copy holds only in-frame clones and misses some; the assay was immunoSEQ multiplex PCR. V, J and clone size are those of that table, while D and trimming were read from the DNA. The sample carries just over 300,000 clones, over 85% recorded once. This entry comes from a study of blood T cell repertoires in COVID-19. Looking at the study overall: Collection of acute and convalescent COVID-19 samples took place in the United States, Italy and Spain.

Germline CDR1 reads SGHVS; CDR2 reads FQNEAQ. This CDR3 comprises 16 residues. Trimming took off 5 bases at V and 3 bases at J, with 17 bases between the two ends. The sequencing sample was made of peripheral blood. The TCR originated in a woman aged 25 to 39 with COVID-19, enrolled during active disease. The chain uses TRBV7-8 and TRBJ1-3; perhaps TRBD1 as D (6 bases). The CDR3 spells CASSPGNQGFGNTIYF. DNA for the CDR3: TGTGCCAGCAGCCCCGGCAACCAGGGGTTTGGAAACACCATATATTTT.